This TCR beta chain comes out of a study of blood T cell repertoires in COVID-19. The V end lost 0 bases, the J end lost 1 base, and 14 bases lay between the germline ends. Germline V gene data show CDR1 as SGHKS and CDR2 as YYEKEE (reference sequence). This CDR3 contains 16 residues. Original methodology: Amplification from reference gene primers served as the basis for estimated nucleated cell counts. The table came from immunoSEQ multiplex PCR; TCRdb's copy has only in-frame clones and leaves some out. The DNA gave D and trimming, while V, J and clone size come from that table. The sample records 120,000 or so clones, more than 65% being singletons.

The sequenced material came from peripheral blood. This sequence was found in a human donor in a cohort sampled during active COVID-19. The rearrangement uses TRBV5-5 and TRBJ2-7; D perhaps matches TRBD2 (7 bases). CDR3: CASSLGAGATSYEQYF. CDR3 in DNA: TGTGCCAGCAGCTTGGGGGCGGGGGCAACGTCCTACGAGCAGTACTTC.